This T cell receptor (beta chain) was recorded in a study of CD8 T cells in ankylosing spondylitis (dated by TCRdb to the late 2010s). For context, the study as a whole: The study set out to find disease-linked TCR variants by profiling T cell receptor beta repertoires in ankylosing spondylitis patients and healthy donors. The full study cohort comprised about 25 ankylosing spondylitis patients and about 110 healthy donors. Samples of peripheral blood were taken, and for ankylosing spondylitis patients, synovial fluid was collected as well. On the study overall, not on this receptor specifically: According to the report, matched synovial fluid samples from ankylosing spondylitis patients were significantly enriched for the disease-linked clones. Some of the motif variants had been reported before in the synovial fluid and blood of reactive arthritis patients, a finding that suggests common disease-initiation mechanisms. The disease-linked clones showed a CD8+ phenotype and occurred at relatively low frequencies in peripheral blood. A TCR beta motif of seven or eight highly homologous amino acid variants appeared characteristic of blood from ankylosing spondylitis patients.

Inclusive of the bounding cysteine and phenylalanine, the CDR3 is 17 residues long. The entry retains the CDR3 DNA only, 51 bases that are in frame from base 1. V and J are trimmed by 4 bases and 2 bases, and the gene matches miss 8 bases of the junction. Looking up the germline V gene yields CDR1 KGHDR and CDR2 SFDVKD. The instrument given in TCRdb is Illumina HiSeq 2500. TCR beta libraries were prepared by quantitative 5'-RACE with molecular barcodes. Regarding the original processing steps: A new computational method, built on a probabilistic model of VDJ rearrangement, was used to identify disease-linked TCR variants. The public reads were run again by TCRdb, first through fastp at Q25 and then through MiXCR, and only productive beta chains were kept. Rows with one shared CDR3 protein collapse into an entry with the most common genes and DNA. V and J calls and clone size were set by TCRdb, not the authors. For this sample there are approximately 140,000 distinct CDR3 sequences; roughly a tenth appear just once. The ten largest make up roughly 3.3% of the sample.

In its sample, this clonotype was seen many times. Its antigen is unknown. No much larger clone is present one base from it, and per-base qualities are unavailable. Here the chain combines TRBV24-1 and TRBJ2-5; the junction holds 11 bases that match TRBD2. Sample: blood, either unsorted or a sorted T cell fraction (not recorded which). This receptor was identified in a male donor with ankylosing spondylitis or in good health (not recorded which). The DNA reads as follows: TGTGCCACCAGTGACCGTAGACTAGCGGGACAGCAAGAGACCCAGTACTTC. It translates to CATSDRRLAGQQETQYF.